What follows describes a single TCR beta chain. Its antigen is not identified. The CDR3 is 12 amino acids. With 0 bases clipped from V and 5 bases from J, the junction kept 0 bases outside the gene matches. The germline V gene encodes CDR1 GTSNPN and CDR2 SVGIG (reference sequence). With molecular barcodes, quantitative 5'-RACE was used to make the TCR beta libraries. TCRdb processed the 5' RACE reads anew with MiXCR; each CDR3 protein has one entry. The sample includes some 200,000 distinct CDR3 sequences, roughly 12% of them seen just once. This specimen comes from a study of CD8 T cells in ankylosing spondylitis. Findings and caveats of the study: Fewer than ten highly homologous variants made up a TCR beta motif that seemed to typify ankylosing spondylitis blood. Earlier studies detected some motif variants in reactive arthritis synovial fluid and blood.

This clonotype was sampled from a male donor with ankylosing spondylitis or in good health (not recorded which). Sequences were obtained from blood, either unsorted or a sorted T cell fraction (not recorded which). This rearrangement joins TRBV30 to TRBJ1-1, with TRBD1 identical over 7 bases. The CDR3 DNA reads TGTGCCTGGAGTGTCAGGGGGACTGAAGCTTTCTTT. Residues: CAWSVRGTEAFF.